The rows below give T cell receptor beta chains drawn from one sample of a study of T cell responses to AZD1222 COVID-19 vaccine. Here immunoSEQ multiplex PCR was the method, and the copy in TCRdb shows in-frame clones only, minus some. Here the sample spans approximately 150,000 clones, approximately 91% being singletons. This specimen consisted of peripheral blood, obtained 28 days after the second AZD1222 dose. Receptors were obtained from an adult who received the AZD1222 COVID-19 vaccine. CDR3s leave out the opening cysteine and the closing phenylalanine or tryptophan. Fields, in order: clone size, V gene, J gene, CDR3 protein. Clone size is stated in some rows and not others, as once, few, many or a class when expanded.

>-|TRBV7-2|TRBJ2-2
ASSFSGSVGELF
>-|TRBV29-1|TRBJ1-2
SVEKSRANYGYT
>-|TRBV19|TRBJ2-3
ASSAERTTDTQY
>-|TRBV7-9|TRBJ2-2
ASSFTGEAGELF
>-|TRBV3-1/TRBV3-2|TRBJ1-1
ASSQPGPYTEAF
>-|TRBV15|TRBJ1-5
ATSRQGPQH
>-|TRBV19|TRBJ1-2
ASSIGGEYGYT
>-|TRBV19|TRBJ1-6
ASSISHSPLH
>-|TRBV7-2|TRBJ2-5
ASSLASQGEETQY
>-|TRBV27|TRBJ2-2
ASRLTGDTGELF
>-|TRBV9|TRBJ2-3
ASSFRTGGSTDTQY
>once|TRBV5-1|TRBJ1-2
ASSSLDRGGGYT
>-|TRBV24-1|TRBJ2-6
ATSDSGTGSGANVLT
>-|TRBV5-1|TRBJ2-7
ASSRGTSGGSSYEQY
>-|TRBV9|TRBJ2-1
ASSPFGASSYDEQF
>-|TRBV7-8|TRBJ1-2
ASSLASGARVGYT
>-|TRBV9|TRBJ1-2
ASSPQGSYYGYT
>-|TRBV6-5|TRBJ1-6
ASRPRGSYNSPLH
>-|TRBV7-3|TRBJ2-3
ASSYQGQSTDTQY
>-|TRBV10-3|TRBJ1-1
ATRDGQGNTEAF
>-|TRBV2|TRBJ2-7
ASILPGQEAFEQY
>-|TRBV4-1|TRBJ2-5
ASSQVRRGPEETQY
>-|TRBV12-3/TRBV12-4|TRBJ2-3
ASNVGTDTQY
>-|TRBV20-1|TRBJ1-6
SASPQGELNSPLH
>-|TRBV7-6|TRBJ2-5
ASSSNGQQETQY
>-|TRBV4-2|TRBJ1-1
ASSQSWGNTEAF
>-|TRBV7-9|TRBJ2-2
ASTPTENTGELF
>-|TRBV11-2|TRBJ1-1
ASSSYSYRGDTEAF
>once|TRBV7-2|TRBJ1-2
ASSSPPTVARGYT
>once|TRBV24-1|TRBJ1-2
ATSESTGDGYT
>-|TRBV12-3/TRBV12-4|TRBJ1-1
ASSPWTEAF
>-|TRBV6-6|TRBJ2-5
ASALGETQY
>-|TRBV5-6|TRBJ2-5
ASSLALQETQY
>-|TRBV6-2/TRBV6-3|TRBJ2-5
ASSYPPGRVETQY
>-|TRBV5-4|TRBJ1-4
ASSPDAGALREKLF
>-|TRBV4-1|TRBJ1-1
ASSQVSGQMNTEAF
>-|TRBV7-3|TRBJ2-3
ASSLTSGGSADTQY
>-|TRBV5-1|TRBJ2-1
ASSLARTPGLAGLSSYNEQF
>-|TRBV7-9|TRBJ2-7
ASSHHQDGPYEQY
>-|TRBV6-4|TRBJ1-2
ASSDRPSLSLYGYT
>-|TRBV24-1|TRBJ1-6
ATSFQGNSPLH
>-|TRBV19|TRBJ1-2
ASSPRADPSDYGYT
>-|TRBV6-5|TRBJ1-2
ASRATGLGYGYT
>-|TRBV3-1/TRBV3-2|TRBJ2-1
ASSQQVTEQF
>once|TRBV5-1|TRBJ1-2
ASSPGESLYGYT